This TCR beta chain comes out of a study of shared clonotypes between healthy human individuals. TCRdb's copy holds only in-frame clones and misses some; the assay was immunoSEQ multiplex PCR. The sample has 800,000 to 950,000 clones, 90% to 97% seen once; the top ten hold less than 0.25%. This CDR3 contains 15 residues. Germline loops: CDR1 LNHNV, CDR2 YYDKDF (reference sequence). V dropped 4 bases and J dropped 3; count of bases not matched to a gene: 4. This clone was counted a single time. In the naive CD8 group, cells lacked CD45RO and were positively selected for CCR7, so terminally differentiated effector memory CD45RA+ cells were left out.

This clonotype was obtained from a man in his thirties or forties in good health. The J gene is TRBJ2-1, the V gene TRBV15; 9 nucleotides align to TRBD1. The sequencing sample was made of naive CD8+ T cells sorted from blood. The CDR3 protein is CATSTRQGGYNEQFF. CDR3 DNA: TGTGCCACCAGCACCCGACAGGGGGGCTACAATGAGCAGTTCTTC.